The clone carrying this T cell receptor (beta chain) was seen repeatedly, ten times or more. Antigen unknown. If no ophthalmopathy progression occurred within 18 months, Graves' hyperthyroidism was stable. The authors took PBMCs from roughly 10 ml fresh peripheral blood. This entry belongs to a study of T cells in Graves' hyperthyroidism and ophthalmopathy. As for the study in general: The authors collected peripheral blood at initial diagnosis, before any treatment.

It was RNA transcripts that yielded the amplified TCR beta CDR3 regions. HTBI primers drove first-round RT-PCR of the TCR CDR3. TCRdb called the multiplex PCR reads again in MiXCR, with one record for every CDR3 protein. This table has over 300,000 distinct CDR3 sequences, about 15% appearing once. The CDR3 spans 13 residues. The germline gives CDR1 SGHTA, CDR2 FQGNSA. V was trimmed by 2 bases and J by 3 bases, leaving 7 bases between them. Study-wide findings and caveats: Most thyroid clonotypes that were expanded above 0.001 also turned up in blood.

Sequenced sample: blood. The receptor was derived from a woman aged 60-70 years with Graves' hyperthyroidism. The V call is TRBV7-2, the J call TRBJ1-1; the D is unclear. In DNA form, the CDR3 reads TGTGCCAGCAGCTTAAGGAGATACACTGAAGCTTTCTTT. It specifies CASSLRRYTEAFF.